This T cell receptor beta chain was found in a study of shared clonotypes between healthy human individuals. Findings and caveats of the study: Researchers sampled blood only, noting tissue repertoires likely differ. Estimated richness was generally greater in naive than memory subsets. The low donor count limited represented genetic and exposure-history diversity.

Using immunoSEQ multiplex PCR, the repertoire was profiled, and TCRdb retains in-frame clones only, with some absent. This sample has 500,000 to 550,000 clones, with approximately 95% found just once. Trimming took 6 bases from V and 5 from J, leaving 14 bases between them. This CDR3 has 13 residues. The germline gives CDR1 MNHNS, CDR2 SASEGT. On this clone: Its antigen remains unidentified.

This clonotype was obtained from a young woman in good health. The sequencing input was naive CD4+ T cells sorted from blood. Subset given: CD45RA+ positively selected. The chain couples TRBV6-1 to TRBJ2-7; D is unclear. Here the CDR3 reads CASSLSTGHEQYF. The CDR3 nucleotides read TGTGCCAGCAGCCTAAGTACGGGCCACGAGCAGTACTTC.